The 19 T cell receptor beta chains reported below all come from one sample, sequenced in a study of T-cell reconstitution after alpha-beta-depleted transplantation in children. It was with unique molecular identifiers that the TCRbeta library was prepared. TCRdb called the PCR reads again in MiXCR, with one record for every CDR3 protein. The repertoire holds 490,000 or so distinct CDR3 sequences, with approximately 10% as singletons. Sequences were derived from PBMCs, sampled before TCRalphabeta/CD19-depleted stem cell transplant. These receptors were taken from a child aged 2 to 15 with inherited bone marrow failure, due to receive a stem cell transplant.

This clonotype occurred many times. The chain uses TRBV5-1 and TRBJ2-3; 9 positions agree with TRBD2. The CDR3 contains 15 residues. Losses at the gene ends were 1 base for V and 2 bases for J; bases not matched to a gene: 2. Germline-derived CDR1 and CDR2 are SGHRS and YFSETQ. CDR3 region: CASSLTSGPTDTQYF. In nucleotides, the CDR3 is TGCGCCAGCAGCTTGACTAGCGGGCCCACAGATACGCAGTATTTT.

This clonotype was recorded at least ten times. The chain joins TRBV11-2 to TRBJ2-1, with 13 bases fitting TRBD2. Per germline, CDR1 SGHAT and CDR2 FQNNGV. The ends lost 5 bases at V and 0 bases at J; junction bases unmatched: 4. The CDR3 spans 17 residues. The DNA for the CDR3 is TGTGCCAGCAGCCAGGGGACTAGCGGGATCTCCTACAATGAGCAGTTCTTC. It translates to CASSQGTSGISYNEQFF.

This clonotype was counted between two and nine times. The chain couples TRBV30 to TRBJ1-1; 10 positions agree with TRBD1. V was pared by 4 bases and J by 5 bases, with 10 bases of the junction left unmatched. The CDR3 runs to 15 residues. Looked up from germline, CDR1 is GTSNPN and CDR2 is SVGIG (reference sequence). The CDR3 loop reads CAWTKLGTGVTEAFF. CDR3 bases: TGTGCCTGGACCAAACTAGGGACAGGGGTGACTGAAGCTTTCTTT.

This chain connects TRBV27 to TRBJ2-7; 8 bases agree with TRBD2. The trim removed 2 bases at V and 5 bases at J, leaving 5 bases unmatched. Per the germline V gene, CDR1 is MNHEY and CDR2 is SMNVEV (reference sequence). This CDR3 has 14 residues. In DNA form, the CDR3 reads TGTGCCAGCAGTTTAAAGCGGGAGTCGCACGAGCAGTACTTC. Protein sequence: CASSLKRESHEQYF.

There are a few counts of this clonotype. CDR3 in amino acids: CASKIGTGINEQYF. CDR3 sequence (DNA): TGTGCCAGTAAGATCGGGACAGGGATCAACGAGCAGTACTTC. The rearrangement joins TRBV19 to TRBJ2-7; 9 nucleotides align to TRBD1. V dropped 7 bases and J dropped 5; count of bases not matched to a gene: 9. CDR1 and CDR2 (germline): LNHDA, SQIVND (reference sequence). There are 14 residues in the CDR3. The whole variable domain, filled in from reference TRBV19 and TRBJ2-7, reads DGGITQSPKYLFRKEGQNVTLSCEQNLNHDAMYWYRQDPGQGLRLIYYSQIVNDFQKGDIAEGYSVSREKKESFPLTVTSAQKNPTAFYLCASKIGTGINEQYFGPGTRLTVT.

This sequence joins TRBV30 and TRBJ2-7, with a weak D call TRBD1 (6 bases). The CDR3 runs 11 residues. Germline loops: CDR1 GTSNPN, CDR2 SVGIG (reference sequence). V was pared by 3 bases and J by 7 bases, with 10 bases between. The DNA for the CDR3 is TGTGCCTGGAGCAGGGGCGGGGAGCAGTACTTC. Amino acid sequence: CAWSRGGEQYF.

This clonotype appeared many times. The V gene is TRBV23-1, the J gene TRBJ2-3, with TRBD2 matching over 7 bases. TRBV23-1 is assigned to the ORF class and has an uncertain function. This CDR3 region has 16 residues. Trimming cost V 0 bases and J 2 bases; bases outside gene matches: 5. The CDR3 sequence: CASSQSRGKNTDTQYF. In nucleotides, the CDR3 is TGCGCCAGCAGTCAATCGCGGGGGAAAAACACAGATACGCAGTATTTT.

Worth noting for this clonotype: A clone one base away is much larger, so this may be a read error. CDR3 amino acids: CASTDGGSSYNEQFF. The CDR3 nucleotides read TGTGCCAGCACCGACGGCGGGAGCTCCTACAATGAGCAGTTCTTC. V gene TRBV2 combines with J gene TRBJ2-1; 7 bases map to TRBD2. The CDR3 covers 15 residues. Unmatched junction bases numbered 6, after V lost 7 bases and J lost 0 bases. Germline CDR1 is SNHLY and CDR2 is FYNNEI. The full variable domain, in which reference TRBV2 and TRBJ2-1 provide the parts outside the CDR3, is EPEVTQTPSHQVTQMGQEVILRCVPISNHLYFYWYRQILGQKVEFLVSFYNNEISEKSEIFDDQFSVERPDGSNFTLKIRSTKLEDSAMYFCASTDGGSSYNEQFFGPGTRLTVL.

In its sample, this clonotype was seen many times. For the CDR3, the DNA is TGCAGTGCTGGAAGACAGGGAGTGGGGTCTACGCAGTATTTT. This sequence encodes CSAGRQGVGSTQYF. The genes are TRBV20-1 and TRBJ2-3, with 7 bases lining up with TRBD1. Germline V gene data show CDR1 as DFQATT and CDR2 as SNEGSKA (reference sequence). CDR3 length: 14 amino acids. V dropped 5 bases and J dropped 8; count of bases not matched to a gene: 13.

There are a few counts of this clonotype. The V call is TRBV27, the J call TRBJ2-2; TRBD2 agrees at 10 bases. Germline lookup yields CDR1 MNHEY and CDR2 SMNVEV (reference sequence). V lost 5 bases to trimming and J lost 6 bases; unmatched junction nucleotides: 6. The CDR3 covers 15 residues. CDR3 in amino acids: CASSHLAGVAGELFF. The CDR3 DNA sequence: TGTGCCAGCAGTCACCTAGCGGGAGTGGCCGGGGAGCTGTTTTTT.

V usage is TRBV7-9 and J usage is TRBJ2-5; 7 bases agree with TRBD2. After removal of 1 base from V and 1 base from J, the junction contained 3 bases not matched to a gene. Germline values: CDR1 SEHNR, CDR2 FQNEAQ (reference sequence). The CDR3 extends over 15 amino acids. CDR3 in DNA: TGTGCCAGCAGCTTAGATCGGACTAGCCAAGAGACCCAGTACTTC. This codes for CASSLDRTSQETQYF.

This clonotype appeared many times. The chain has TRBV27 and TRBJ2-2; D is ambiguous. The germline V gene has CDR1 MNHEY and CDR2 SMNVEV (reference sequence). This CDR3 is built from 13 residues. Trimming took off 2 bases at V and 5 bases at J, with 6 bases between the two ends. The CDR3 here is CASSLIGTGELFF. The CDR3 DNA follows: TGTGCCAGCAGTTTAATCGGGACCGGGGAGCTGTTTTTT.

In this sample, this clonotype turned up many times. This chain uses TRBV28 with TRBJ2-7; TRBD2 matches 11 bases. The CDR3 extends over 14 amino acids. V shed 8 bases, J shed 2 bases, and the junction held 5 bases outside the gene matches. CDR1 is MDHEN and CDR2 is SYDVKM in the germline V gene. In DNA, the CDR3 is TGTGCCAGCGAGGGACTAGCGGCCCCCTACGAGCAGTACTTC. This codes for CASEGLAAPYEQYF.

This clonotype was recorded at least ten times. This chain joins TRBV5-1 and TRBJ1-3; 7 bases line up with TRBD1. The CDR3 spans 14 residues. CDR1 and CDR2 from the germline V gene are SGHRS and YFSETQ. V lost 1 base to trimming and J lost 4 bases; unmatched junction nucleotides: 2. CDR3 sequence (DNA): TGCGCCAGCAGCTTGCAGGGGGACGGAAACACCATATATTTT. Its protein product is CASSLQGDGNTIYF.

A note on this clonotype: This may stem from a read error, because a much larger clone lies one nucleotide away. This chain connects TRBV7-8 to TRBJ2-5; 8 bases line up with TRBD2. From germline, CDR1 is SGHVS and CDR2 FQNEAQ. The CDR3 is 13 residues long. CDR3 amino acids: CASSQRQAGEENF. CDR3 nucleotides: TGTGCCAGCAGCCAAAGGCAAGCGGGAGAGGAGAACTTC.

There are many counts of this clonotype. This chain connects TRBV11-2 to TRBJ2-4; the D gene could be TRBD1 or TRBD2 (5 bases each). Germline V lookup: CDR1 SGHAT, CDR2 FQNNGV. The CDR3 is 15 amino acids. V was clipped by 5 bases and J by 3 bases, with 14 bases between them. The CDR3 sequence: CASSPRARGKNIQYF. The DNA for the CDR3 is TGTGCCAGCAGCCCCAGGGCCCGGGGCAAAAACATTCAGTACTTC.

This clonotype was seen ten or more times. This sequence joins TRBV5-1 and TRBJ2-1, with a weak D call TRBD2 (6 bases). Trimming removed 4 bases at V and 0 bases at J, with 14 bases between. This CDR3 contains 16 residues. The germline CDR1 and CDR2 sequences are SGHRS and YFSETQ. The CDR3 DNA is TGCGCCAGCAGCGGGTCCACTAGCCTCTCCTACAATGAGCAGTTCTTC. Residues: CASSGSTSLSYNEQFF.

The chain couples TRBV6-2 or TRBV6-3 to TRBJ2-1, with D perhaps matching TRBD2 (6 bases). The germline gives CDR1 MNHEY, CDR2 SVGEGT. This CDR3 spans 16 amino acids. Trimming pared 3 bases from V and 3 bases from J, leaving 15 bases between. CDR3 bases: TGTGCCAGCAGTTATGGCTTTAGCGGAGTCTACAATGAGCAGTTCTTC. Protein product: CASSYGFSGVYNEQFF.

This clonotype has a count of ten or more. The J gene is TRBJ2-7, the V gene TRBV15, with D perhaps assigned TRBD1 or TRBD2 (6 bases each). Trimming left V 5 bases short and J 4 bases short, with 18 bases between. Germline CDR1 and CDR2: LNHNV and YYDKDF (reference sequence). The CDR3 runs to 15 residues. The CDR3 reads CATSPRLEGVYEQYF. Written as DNA, the CDR3 is TGTGCCACCAGCCCCAGGTTGGAGGGGGTTTACGAGCAGTACTTC.